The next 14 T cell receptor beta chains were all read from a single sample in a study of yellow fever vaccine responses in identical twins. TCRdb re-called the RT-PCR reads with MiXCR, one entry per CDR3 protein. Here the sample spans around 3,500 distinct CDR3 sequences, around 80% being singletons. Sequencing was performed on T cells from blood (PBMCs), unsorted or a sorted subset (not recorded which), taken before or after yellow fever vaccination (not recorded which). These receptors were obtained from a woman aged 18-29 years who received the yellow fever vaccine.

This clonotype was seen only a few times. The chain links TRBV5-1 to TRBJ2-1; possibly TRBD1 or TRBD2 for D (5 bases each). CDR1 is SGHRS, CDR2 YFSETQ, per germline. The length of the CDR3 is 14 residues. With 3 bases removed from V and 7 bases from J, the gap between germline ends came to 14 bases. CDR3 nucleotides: TGCGCCAGCAGCTCCTCGGGGCTTATGAATGAGCAGTTCTTC. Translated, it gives CASSSSGLMNEQFF.

The chain's CDR3 is CASSYGRAKVYEQYF. The CDR3 coding sequence is TGTGCCAGCAGCTACGGGAGGGCGAAGGTCTACGAGCAGTACTTC. The J gene is TRBJ2-7, the V gene TRBV6-5, with TRBD2 matching 8 bases. The CDR3 length is 15 residues. Trimming took 6 bases from V and 3 from J; bases not matched to a gene: 10. Germline values: CDR1 MNHEY, CDR2 SVGAGI.

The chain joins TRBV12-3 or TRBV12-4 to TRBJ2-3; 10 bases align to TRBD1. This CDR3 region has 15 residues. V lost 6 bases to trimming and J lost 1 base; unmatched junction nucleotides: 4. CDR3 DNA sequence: TGTGCCAGCAGCAGACAGGGGGCTGGCACAGATACGCAGTATTTT. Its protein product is CASSRQGAGTDTQYF.

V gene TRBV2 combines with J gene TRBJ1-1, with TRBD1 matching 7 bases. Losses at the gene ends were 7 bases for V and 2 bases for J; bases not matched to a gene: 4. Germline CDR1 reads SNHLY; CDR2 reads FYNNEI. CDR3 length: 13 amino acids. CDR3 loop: CASIRDSNTEAFF. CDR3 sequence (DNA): TGTGCCAGCATACGGGACAGCAACACTGAAGCTTTCTTT.

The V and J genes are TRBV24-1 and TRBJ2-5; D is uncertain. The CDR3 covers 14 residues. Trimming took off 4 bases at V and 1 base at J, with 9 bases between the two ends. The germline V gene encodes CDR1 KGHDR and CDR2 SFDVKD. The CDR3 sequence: CATSEPDGQETQYF. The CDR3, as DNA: TGTGCCACCAGTGAACCGGACGGCCAAGAGACCCAGTACTTC.

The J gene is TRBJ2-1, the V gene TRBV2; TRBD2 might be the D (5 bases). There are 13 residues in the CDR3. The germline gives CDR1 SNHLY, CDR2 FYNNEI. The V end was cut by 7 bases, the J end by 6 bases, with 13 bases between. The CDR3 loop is CASKGGQGNEQFF. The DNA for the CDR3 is TGTGCCAGCAAAGGAGGCCAAGGCAATGAGCAGTTCTTC.

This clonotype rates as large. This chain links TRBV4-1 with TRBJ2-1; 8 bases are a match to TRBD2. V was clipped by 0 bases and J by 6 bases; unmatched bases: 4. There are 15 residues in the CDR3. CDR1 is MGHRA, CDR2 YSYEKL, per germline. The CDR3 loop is CASSQDGREVNEQFF. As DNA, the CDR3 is TGCGCCAGCAGCCAAGACGGGCGGGAGGTCAATGAGCAGTTCTTC.

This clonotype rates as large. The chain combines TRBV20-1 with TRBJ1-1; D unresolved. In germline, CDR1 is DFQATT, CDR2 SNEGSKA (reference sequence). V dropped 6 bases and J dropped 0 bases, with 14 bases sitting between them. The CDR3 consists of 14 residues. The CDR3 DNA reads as TGCAGTGCGTCCACTCCCACAGTGAACACTGAAGCTTTCTTT. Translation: CSASTPTVNTEAFF.

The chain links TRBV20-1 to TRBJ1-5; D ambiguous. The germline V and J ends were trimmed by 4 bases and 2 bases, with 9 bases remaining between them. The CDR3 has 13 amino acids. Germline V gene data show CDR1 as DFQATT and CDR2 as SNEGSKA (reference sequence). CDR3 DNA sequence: TGCAGTGCTACAGAATTCGGCAATCAGCCCCAGCATTTT. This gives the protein CSATEFGNQPQHF.

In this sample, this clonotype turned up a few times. Here the CDR3 DNA reads TGTGCCAGCGACGGCGGGGCTTACAATGAGCAGTTCTTC. Translating gives CASDGGAYNEQFF. The chain recombines TRBV12-3 or TRBV12-4 with TRBJ2-1; weak D call: TRBD2 (6 bases). This CDR3 contains 13 residues. V gave up 8 bases and J gave up 4 bases, with 12 bases separating them.

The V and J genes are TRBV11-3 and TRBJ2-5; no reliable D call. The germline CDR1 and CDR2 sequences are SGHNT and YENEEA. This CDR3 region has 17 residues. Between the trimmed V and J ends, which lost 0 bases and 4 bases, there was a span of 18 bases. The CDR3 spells CASSLERSLVAVETQYF. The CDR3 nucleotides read TGTGCCAGCAGCTTAGAACGTTCTTTGGTGGCAGTAGAGACCCAGTACTTC. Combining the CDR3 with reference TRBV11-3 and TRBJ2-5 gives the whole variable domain EAGVVQSPRYKIIEKKQPVAFWCNPISGHNTLYWYLQNLGQGPELLIRYENEEAVDDSQLPKDRFSAERLKGVDSTLKIQPAELGDSAVYLCASSLERSLVAVETQYFGPGTRLLVL.

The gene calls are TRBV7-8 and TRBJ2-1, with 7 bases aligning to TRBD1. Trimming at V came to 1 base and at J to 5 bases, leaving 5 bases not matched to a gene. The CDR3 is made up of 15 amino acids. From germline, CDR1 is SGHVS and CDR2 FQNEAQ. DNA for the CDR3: TGTGCCAGCAGCTTAGGGACAGGATTTCACAATGAGCAGTTCTTC. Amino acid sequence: CASSLGTGFHNEQFF.

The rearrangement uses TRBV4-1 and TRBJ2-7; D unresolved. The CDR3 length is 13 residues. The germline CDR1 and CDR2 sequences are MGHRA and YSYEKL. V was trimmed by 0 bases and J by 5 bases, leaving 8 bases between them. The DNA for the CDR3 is TGCGCCAGCAGCCAAGATCCGTGGAACGAGCAGTACTTC. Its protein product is CASSQDPWNEQYF.

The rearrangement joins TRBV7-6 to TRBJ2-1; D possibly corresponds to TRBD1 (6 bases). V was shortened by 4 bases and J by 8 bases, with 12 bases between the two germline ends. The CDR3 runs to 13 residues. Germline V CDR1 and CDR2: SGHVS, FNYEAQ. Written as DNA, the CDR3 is TGTGCCAGCAGCTCATACAGGGTTGATGAGCAGTTCTTC. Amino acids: CASSSYRVDEQFF.